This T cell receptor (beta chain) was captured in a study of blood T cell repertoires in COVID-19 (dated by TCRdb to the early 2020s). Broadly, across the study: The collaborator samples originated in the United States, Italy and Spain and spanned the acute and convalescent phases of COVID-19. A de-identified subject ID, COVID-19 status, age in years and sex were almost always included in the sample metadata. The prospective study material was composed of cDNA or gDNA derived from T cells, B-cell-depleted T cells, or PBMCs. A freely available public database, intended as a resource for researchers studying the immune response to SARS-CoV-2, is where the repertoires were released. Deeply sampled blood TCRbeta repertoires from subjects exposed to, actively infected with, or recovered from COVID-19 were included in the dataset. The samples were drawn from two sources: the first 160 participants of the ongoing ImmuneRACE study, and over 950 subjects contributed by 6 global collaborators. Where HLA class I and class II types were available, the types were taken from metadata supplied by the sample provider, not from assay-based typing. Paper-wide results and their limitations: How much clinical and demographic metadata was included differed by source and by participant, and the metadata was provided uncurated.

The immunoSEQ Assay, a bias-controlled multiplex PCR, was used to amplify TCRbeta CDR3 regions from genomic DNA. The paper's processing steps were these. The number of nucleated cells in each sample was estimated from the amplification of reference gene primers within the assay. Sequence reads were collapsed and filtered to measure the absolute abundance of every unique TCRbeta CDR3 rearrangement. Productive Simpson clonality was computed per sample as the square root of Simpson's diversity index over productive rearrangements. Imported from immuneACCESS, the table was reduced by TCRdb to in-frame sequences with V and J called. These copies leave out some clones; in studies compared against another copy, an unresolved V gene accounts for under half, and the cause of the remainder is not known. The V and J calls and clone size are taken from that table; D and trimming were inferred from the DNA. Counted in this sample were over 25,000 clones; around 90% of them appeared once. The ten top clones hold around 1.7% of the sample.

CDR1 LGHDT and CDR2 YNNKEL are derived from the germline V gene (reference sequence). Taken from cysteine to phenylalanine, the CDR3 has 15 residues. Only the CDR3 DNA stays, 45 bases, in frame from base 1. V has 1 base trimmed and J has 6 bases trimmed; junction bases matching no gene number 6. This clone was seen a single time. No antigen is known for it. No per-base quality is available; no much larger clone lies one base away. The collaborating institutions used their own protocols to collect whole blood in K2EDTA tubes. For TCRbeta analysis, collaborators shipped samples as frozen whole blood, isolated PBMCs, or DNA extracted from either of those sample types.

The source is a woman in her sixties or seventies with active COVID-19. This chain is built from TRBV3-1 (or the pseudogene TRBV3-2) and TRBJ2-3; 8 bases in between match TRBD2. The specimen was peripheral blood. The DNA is TGTGCCAGCAGCCAAGGGGCGGGAGGAGGGGATACGCAGTATTTT. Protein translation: CASSQGAGGGDTQYF.